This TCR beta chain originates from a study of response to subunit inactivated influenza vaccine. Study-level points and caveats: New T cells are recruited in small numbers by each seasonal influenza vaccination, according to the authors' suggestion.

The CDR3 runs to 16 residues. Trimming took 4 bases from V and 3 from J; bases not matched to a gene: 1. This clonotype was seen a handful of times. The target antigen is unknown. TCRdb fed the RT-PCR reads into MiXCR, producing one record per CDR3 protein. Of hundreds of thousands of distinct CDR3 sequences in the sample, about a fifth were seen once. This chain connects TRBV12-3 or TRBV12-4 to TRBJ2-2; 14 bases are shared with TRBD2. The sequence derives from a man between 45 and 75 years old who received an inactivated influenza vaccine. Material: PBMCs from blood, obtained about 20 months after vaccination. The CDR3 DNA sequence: TGTGCCAGCAGTTGGACTAGCGGGGGGTACACCGGGGAGCTGTTTTTT. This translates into CASSWTSGGYTGELFF.